This paragraph reports one TCR beta chain. Source study methods: Reference gene primer amplification gave nucleated cell count estimates. The table came from immunoSEQ multiplex PCR; TCRdb's copy has only in-frame clones and leaves some out. The V and J calls and clone size come from that table; D and trimming were worked out from the DNA. Altogether 250,000 to 300,000 clones are present, less than 90% being singletons, with the ten largest covering around 13%. These data originate in a study of blood T cell repertoires in COVID-19. This CDR3 contains 16 residues. V shed 5 bases and J shed 4 bases, with 19 bases lying between them. CDR1 is MGHRA and CDR2 is YSYEKL in the germline V gene. Seattle cases were enrolled at active infection and followed longitudinally.

The sequence was collected from a woman in her seventies with COVID-19, enrolled during active disease. The sample taken for sequencing was peripheral blood. The chain links TRBV4-1 to TRBJ2-3; TRBD1 might be the D (6 bases). CDR3 region: CASSFGGSPQADTQYF. CDR3 DNA sequence: TGCGCCAGCAGCTTTGGGGGCAGCCCCCAGGCAGATACGCAGTATTTT.